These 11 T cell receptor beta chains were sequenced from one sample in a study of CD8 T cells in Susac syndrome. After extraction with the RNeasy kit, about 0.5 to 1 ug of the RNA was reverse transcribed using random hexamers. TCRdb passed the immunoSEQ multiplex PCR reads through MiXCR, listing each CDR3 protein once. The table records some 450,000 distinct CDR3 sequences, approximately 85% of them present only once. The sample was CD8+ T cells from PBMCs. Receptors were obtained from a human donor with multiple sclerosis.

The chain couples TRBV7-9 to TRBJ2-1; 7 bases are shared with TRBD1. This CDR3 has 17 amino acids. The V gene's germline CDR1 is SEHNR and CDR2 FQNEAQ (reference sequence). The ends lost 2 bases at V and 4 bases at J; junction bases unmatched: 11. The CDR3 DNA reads TGTGCCAGCAGCTTAAATTTACAGGGGCTACAATACAATGAGCAGTTCTTC. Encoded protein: CASSLNLQGLQYNEQFF.

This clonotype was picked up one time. The CDR3: CASSPSQGVNGYTF. CDR3 nucleotide sequence: TGTGCCAGCAGTCCTTCACAGGGCGTGAACGGCTACACCTTC. The rearrangement uses TRBV27 and TRBJ1-2, with a tentative D call TRBD1 (6 bases). Germline V gene sequence: CDR1 MNHEY, CDR2 SMNVEV (reference sequence). The CDR3 consists of 14 residues. Trimming took 5 bases from V and 8 from J, leaving 18 bases between them.

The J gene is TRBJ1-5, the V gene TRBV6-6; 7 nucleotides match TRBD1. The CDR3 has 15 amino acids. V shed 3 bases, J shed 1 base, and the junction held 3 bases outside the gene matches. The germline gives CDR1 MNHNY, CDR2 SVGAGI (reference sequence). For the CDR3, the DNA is TGTGCCAGCAGTTATACGGGACAGAGCAATCAGCCCCAGCATTTT. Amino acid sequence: CASSYTGQSNQPQHF.

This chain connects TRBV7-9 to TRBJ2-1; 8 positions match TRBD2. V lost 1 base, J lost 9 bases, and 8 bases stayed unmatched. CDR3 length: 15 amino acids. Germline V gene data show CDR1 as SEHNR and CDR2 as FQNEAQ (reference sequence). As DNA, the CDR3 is TGTGCCAGCAGCTTAGTAGCCGGACTAGCCAGTGAGCAGTTCTTC. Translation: CASSLVAGLASEQFF. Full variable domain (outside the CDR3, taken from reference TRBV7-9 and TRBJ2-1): DTGVSQNPRHKITKRGQNVTFRCDPISEHNRLYWYRQTLGQGPEFLTYFQNEAQLEKSRLLSDRFSAERPKGSFSTLEIQRTEQGDSAMYLCASSLVAGLASEQFFGPGTRLTVL.

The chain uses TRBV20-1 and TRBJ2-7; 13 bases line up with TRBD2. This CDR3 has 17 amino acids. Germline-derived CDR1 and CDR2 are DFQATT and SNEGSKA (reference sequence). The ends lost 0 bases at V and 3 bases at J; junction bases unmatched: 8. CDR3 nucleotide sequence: TGCAGTGCTAGAGACCACCTCAGGACTAGCGGGGGCTACGAGCAGTACTTC. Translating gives CSARDHLRTSGGYEQYF.

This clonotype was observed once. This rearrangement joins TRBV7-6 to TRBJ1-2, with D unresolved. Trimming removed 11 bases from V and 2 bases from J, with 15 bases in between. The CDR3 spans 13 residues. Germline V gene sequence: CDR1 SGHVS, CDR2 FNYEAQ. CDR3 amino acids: CAVSSPENYGYTF. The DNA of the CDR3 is TGTGCCGTCTCGTCCCCGGAAAACTATGGCTACACCTTC.

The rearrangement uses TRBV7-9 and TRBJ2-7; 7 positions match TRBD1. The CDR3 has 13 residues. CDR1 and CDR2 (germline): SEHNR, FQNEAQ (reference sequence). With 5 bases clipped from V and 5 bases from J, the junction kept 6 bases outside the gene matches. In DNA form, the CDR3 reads TGTGCCAGCAGCGTCGAGGGGGCGAACGAGCAGTACTTC. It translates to CASSVEGANEQYF.

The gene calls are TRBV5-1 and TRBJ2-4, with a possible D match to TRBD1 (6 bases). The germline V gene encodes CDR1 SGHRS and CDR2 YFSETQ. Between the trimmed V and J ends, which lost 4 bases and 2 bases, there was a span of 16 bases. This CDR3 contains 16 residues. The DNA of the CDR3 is TGCGCCAGCAGCCATGGGTCAGGGGATTCCAAAAACATTCAGTACTTC. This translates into CASSHGSGDSKNIQYF.

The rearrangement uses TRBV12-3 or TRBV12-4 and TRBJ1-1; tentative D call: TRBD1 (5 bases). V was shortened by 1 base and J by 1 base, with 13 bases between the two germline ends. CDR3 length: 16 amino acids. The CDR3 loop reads CASSLGSAGRNTEAFF. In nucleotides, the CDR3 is TGTGCCAGCAGTTTAGGGAGCGCGGGACGGAACACTGAAGCTTTCTTT.

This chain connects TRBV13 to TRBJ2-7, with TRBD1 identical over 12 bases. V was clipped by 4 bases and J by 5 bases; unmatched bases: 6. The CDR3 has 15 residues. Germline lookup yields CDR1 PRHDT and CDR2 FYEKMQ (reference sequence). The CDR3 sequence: CASSSGTGGLDEQYF. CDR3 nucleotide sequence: TGTGCCAGCAGCTCGGGGACAGGGGGCTTAGACGAGCAGTACTTC.

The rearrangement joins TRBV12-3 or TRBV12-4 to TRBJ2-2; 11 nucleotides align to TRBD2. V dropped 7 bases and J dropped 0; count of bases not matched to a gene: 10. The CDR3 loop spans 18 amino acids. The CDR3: CASNGLAGRITNTGELFF. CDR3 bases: TGTGCCAGCAACGGACTAGCGGGCCGAATAACGAACACCGGGGAGCTGTTTTTT.